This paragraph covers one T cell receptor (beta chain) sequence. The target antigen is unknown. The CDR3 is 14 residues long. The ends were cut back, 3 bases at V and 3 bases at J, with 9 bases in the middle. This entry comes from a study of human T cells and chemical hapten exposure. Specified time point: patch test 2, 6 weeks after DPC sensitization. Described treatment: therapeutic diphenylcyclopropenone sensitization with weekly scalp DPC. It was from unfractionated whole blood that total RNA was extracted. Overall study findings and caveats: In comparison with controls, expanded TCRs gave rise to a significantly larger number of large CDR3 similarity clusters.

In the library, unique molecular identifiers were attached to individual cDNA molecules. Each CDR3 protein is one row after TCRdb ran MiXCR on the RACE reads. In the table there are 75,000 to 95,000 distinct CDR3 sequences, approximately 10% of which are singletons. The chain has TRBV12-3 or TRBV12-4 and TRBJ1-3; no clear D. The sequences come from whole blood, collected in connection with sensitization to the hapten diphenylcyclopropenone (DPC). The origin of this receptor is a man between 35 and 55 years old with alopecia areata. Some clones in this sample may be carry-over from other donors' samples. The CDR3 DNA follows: TGTGCCAGCAGTTTCTCTCCCATTGGAAACACCATATATTTT. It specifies CASSFSPIGNTIYF.